The entry below gives a single TCR beta chain sequence along with its context. The antigen is unknown. The germline V gene encodes CDR1 SNHLY and CDR2 FYNNEI. The CDR3 contains 18 residues. V lost 2 bases and J lost 2, with 19 bases in between. From the approximately 120-subject validation cohort, which was separate from the roughly 690-subject first cohort, the donors were drawn. TCRdb's table, derived via immunoSEQ multiplex PCR, lists solely in-frame clones and lacks some. The table includes 85,000 to 95,000 clones, 95% to 98% detected once. The entry originates in a study of cytomegalovirus exposure and HLA in healthy donors. Across the study: The roughly 120 validation repertoires used the same platform as the roughly 720 first-cohort repertoires (as reported by a later analysis).

Broader study findings: Cytomegalovirus status, reportedly, was diagnosed with high specificity and sensitivity by the classifier.

The TCR sequence derives from a man aged 18 to 30 in good health and CMV-seronegative. The chain carries TRBV2 and TRBJ2-1; no definite D call. Source material: PBMCs. The CDR3 nucleotides are TGTGCCAGCAGTGAAAAATTGAGTTTATTGACAACCTACAATGAGCAGTTCTTC. It yields the protein CASSEKLSLLTTYNEQFF.